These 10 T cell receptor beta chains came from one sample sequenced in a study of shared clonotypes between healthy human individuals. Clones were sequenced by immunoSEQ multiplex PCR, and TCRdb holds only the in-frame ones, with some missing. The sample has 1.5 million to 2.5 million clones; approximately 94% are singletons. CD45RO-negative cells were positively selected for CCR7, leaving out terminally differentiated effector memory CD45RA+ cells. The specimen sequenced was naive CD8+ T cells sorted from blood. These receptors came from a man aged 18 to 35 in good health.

In DNA, the CDR3 is TGTGCCAGCAGGTCGGGCAGTTCTAGCACAGATACGCAGTATTTT. Amino acids: CASRSGSSSTDTQYF. The chain recombines TRBV28 with TRBJ2-3; D unclear. The CDR3 loop spans 15 amino acids. Trimming left V 6 bases short and J 0 bases short, with 13 bases between. Germline CDR1 MDHEN, CDR2 SYDVKM.

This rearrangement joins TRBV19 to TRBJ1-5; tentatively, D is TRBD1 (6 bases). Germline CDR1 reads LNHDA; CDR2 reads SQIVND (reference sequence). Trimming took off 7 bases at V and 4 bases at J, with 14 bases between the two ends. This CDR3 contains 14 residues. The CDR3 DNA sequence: TGTGCCAGTAAGGGGGTCAGCGAAAATCAGCCCCAGCATTTT. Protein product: CASKGVSENQPQHF.

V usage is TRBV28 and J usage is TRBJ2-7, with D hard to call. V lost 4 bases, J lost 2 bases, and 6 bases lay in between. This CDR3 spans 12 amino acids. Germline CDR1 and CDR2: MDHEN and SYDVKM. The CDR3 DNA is TGTGCCAGCAGTTCGGGTCCCTACGAGCAGTACTTC. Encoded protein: CASSSGPYEQYF.

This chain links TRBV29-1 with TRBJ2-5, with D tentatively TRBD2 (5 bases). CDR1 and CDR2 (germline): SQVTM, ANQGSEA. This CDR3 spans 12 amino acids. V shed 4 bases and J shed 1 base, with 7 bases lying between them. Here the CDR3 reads CSVASSQETQYF. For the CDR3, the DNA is TGCAGCGTTGCTAGCAGCCAAGAGACCCAGTACTTC.

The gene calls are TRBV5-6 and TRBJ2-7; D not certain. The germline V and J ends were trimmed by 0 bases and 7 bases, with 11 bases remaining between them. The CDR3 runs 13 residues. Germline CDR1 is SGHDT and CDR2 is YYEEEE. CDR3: CASSLGALGEQYF. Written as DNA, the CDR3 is TGTGCCAGCAGCTTGGGGGCACTTGGAGAGCAGTACTTC.

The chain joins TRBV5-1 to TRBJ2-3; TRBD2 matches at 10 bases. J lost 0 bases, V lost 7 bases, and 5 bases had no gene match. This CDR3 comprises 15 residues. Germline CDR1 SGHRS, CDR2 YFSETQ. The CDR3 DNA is TGCGCCAGCGCACAGACTAGCGGGAGCACAGATACGCAGTATTTT. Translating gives CASAQTSGSTDTQYF.

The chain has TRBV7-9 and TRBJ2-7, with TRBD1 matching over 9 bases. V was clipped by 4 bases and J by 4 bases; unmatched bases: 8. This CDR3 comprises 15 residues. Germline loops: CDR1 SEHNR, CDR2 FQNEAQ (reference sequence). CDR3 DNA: TGTGCCAGCAGCTGGATGGGGACAGGGACGTACGAGCAGTACTTC. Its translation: CASSWMGTGTYEQYF.

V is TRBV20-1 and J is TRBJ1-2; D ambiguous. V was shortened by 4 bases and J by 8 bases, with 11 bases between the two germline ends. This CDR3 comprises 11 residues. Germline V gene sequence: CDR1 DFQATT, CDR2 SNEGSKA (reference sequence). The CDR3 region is CSAIEGSGYTF. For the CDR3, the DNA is TGCAGTGCTATTGAGGGATCCGGCTACACCTTC.

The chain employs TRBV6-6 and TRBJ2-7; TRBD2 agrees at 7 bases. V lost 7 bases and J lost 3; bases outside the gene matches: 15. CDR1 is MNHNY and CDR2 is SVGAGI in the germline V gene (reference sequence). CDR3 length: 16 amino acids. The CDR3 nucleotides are TGTGCCAGCACCGTACTTGAGCGGGGCTTGGACTACGAGCAGTACTTC. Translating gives CASTVLERGLDYEQYF.

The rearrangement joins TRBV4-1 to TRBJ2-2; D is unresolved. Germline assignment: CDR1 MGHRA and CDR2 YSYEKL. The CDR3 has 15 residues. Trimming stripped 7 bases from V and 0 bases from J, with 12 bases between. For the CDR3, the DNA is TGCGCCAGCACAGCCAAGGTACCGAACACCGGGGAGCTGTTTTTT. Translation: CASTAKVPNTGELFF.